These 15 T cell receptor delta chains came from one sample sequenced in a study of γδ T cells in repeated Plasmodium falciparum infection (dated by TCRdb to about 2021). For bulk TCR repertoire analysis, Vgamma9/Vdelta2+ and Vdelta2-negative gammadelta T cell populations were isolated by flow sorting from peripheral blood mononuclear cells. The method behind the library was multiplex PCR. For sequencing, an Illumina MiSeq was employed. Identical DNA sequences were merged into single rows after TCRdb reprocessed the public reads with CATT. For this sample the table gives 90,000 or so delta-chain clones, of which less than 1% were detected only once. The ten largest account for over 8.5% of the sample. What was sequenced was gamma-delta T cells from blood. These receptors were taken from a pool of human donors (malaria-infected and uninfected, not separated).

This clone showed up many times. TCRdb assigns this DNA the protein of a much larger clone, which departs from its translation at residue 16; this likely reflects a read error, and the protein shown comes from translating the DNA. V usage is TRDV3 and J usage is TRDJ1; D possibly uses TRDD2 or TRDD3 (8 bases each). The CDR3 is 26 amino acids. Trimming took 2 bases from V and 0 from J, leaving 49 bases between them. In germline, CDR1 is TVYSNPD, CDR2 GDNSRS (reference sequence). The CDR3 sequence: CAFGGKPTFLAGGSYPDPPYTDKLIF. The DNA for the CDR3 is TGTGCCTTTGGGGGGAAACCCACCTTCCTAGCTGGGGGAAGTTATCCAGACCCTCCGTACACCGATAAACTCATCTTT.

As for this clone: TCRdb's protein for this DNA is that of a much larger clone and differs from the translation at residue 4, likely a read error; the protein shown is the DNA translation. The CDR3: CACVTPESSWDTRQMFF. DNA for the CDR3: TGTGCCTGTGTCACTCCTGAGAGCTCCTGGGACACCCGACAGATGTTTTTC. The chain links TRDV2 to TRDJ3; no clear D. The J gene comes from matching the DNA to germline here; TCRdb lacks it. The CDR3 is made up of 17 amino acids. The V gene's germline CDR1 is GEAIGNYY and CDR2 EKD. Deletions cut 5 bases from V and 0 bases from J, with 13 bases between.

Comments on this clone: The protein recorded in TCRdb matches a much larger clone and deviates from this DNA's translation at residue 13, suggesting a read error; the protein here is obtained by translating the DNA. The chain is built from TRDV2 and TRDJ1; a possible D gene is TRDD3 (6 bases). TCRdb supplies no J gene; here it was assigned by aligning the nucleotide sequence to germline. This CDR3 region has 16 residues. Germline V gives CDR1 GEAIGNYY, CDR2 EKD. CDR3 amino acids: CACDTDAGGPTDELIF. Here the CDR3 DNA reads TGTGCCTGTGACACCGACGCAGGGGGACCCACCGATGAACTCATCTTT.

This clone was seen at least ten times. Translating this DNA gives a protein that differs at residue 11 from the TCRdb one, which belongs to a much larger clone; a read error is likely, and the protein shown is this translation. This chain links TRDV2 with TRDJ1, with TRDD3 as a possible D gene (10 bases). TCRdb carries no J gene annotation; the J gene was assigned here by matching the DNA with germline. CDR3 length: 19 amino acids. Germline assignment: CDR1 GEAIGNYY and CDR2 EKD. With 6 bases removed from V and 4 bases from J, the gap between germline ends came to 32 bases. CDR3 sequence: CACSFLRTGGLASSDKLIF. CDR3 bases: TGTGCCTGTTCCTTCCTACGTACTGGGGGATTGGCTTCCAGCGATAAACTCATCTTT.

With respect to this clone: A far larger clone lies a single base away; this is likely a read error. Within the sample, other DNA sequences also encode this same CDR3. For the V gene the call is TRDV1; the J gene has no call; TRDD3, the table's D call, lacks a check against the DNA. The germline V gene has CDR1 TSWWSYY and CDR2 QGS. The CDR3 has 16 residues. In DNA, the CDR3 is TGTGCTCTTGCAATAGGGGGATACCAGCGAGCCGATAAACTCATCTTC. It is translated as CALAIGGYQRADKLIF.

Ten or more counts support this clone. A single base is all that separates this from a far larger clone, so a read error is likely. Other DNA sequences in the sample encode the same CDR3. V usage is TRDV2 and J usage is TRDJ1; 9 positions match TRDD3. This CDR3 has 23 residues. Germline values: CDR1 GEAIGNYY, CDR2 EKD. In nucleotides, the CDR3 is TGCGCCTGTGACCTTCGCCATCTAGAGAATTTACTGGGGGACACACCCCGCTCCGATAAACTCATCTTT. Its protein is CACDLRHLENLLGDTPRSDKLIF.

Notes on this clone: The protein that TCRdb holds for this DNA derives from a much larger clone and differs from the translated DNA at residue 3, which likely indicates a read error; the protein shown here is translated from the DNA. The J gene is TRDJ1, the V gene TRDV1; D is tentatively TRDD2 or TRDD3 (5 bases each). TCRdb records no J gene; here it was assigned by comparing the DNA to germline. The CDR3 totals 18 residues. CDR1 and CDR2 (germline): TSWWSYY, QGS. The CDR3 loop is CAFGDFPPFPGRTDKLIF. Here the CDR3 DNA reads TGTGCTTTTGGGGACTTTCCACCGTTTCCTGGTCGAACCGATAAACTCATCTTT.

Remarks on this clone: Since a far larger clone is one base different, this is likely a read error. At the DNA level, this CDR3 is encoded by other sequences in the same sample as well. The CDR3 bases are TGCGCCTGTGACACCGTGGGGGATACGAGACGACTCATCTTT. Translated, it gives CACDTVGDTRRLIF. This chain connects TRDV2 to TRDJ1; 11 bases map to TRDD3. The J gene comes from matching the DNA to germline here; TCRdb lacks it. The germline V gene has CDR1 GEAIGNYY and CDR2 EKD. There are 14 residues in the CDR3.

This clone occurred many times. A read error is likely here: a far larger clone is one base away. At the DNA level, this CDR3 is encoded by other sequences in the same sample as well. The CDR3 nucleotides read TGTGCCTGTGACACCAACCTGGGGGATACGGCCGATAAACTCATCTTT. It codes for CACDTNLGDTADKLIF. This rearrangement joins TRDV2 to TRDJ1; 12 bases are shared with TRDD3. The V and J ends lost 0 bases and 3 bases, in that order; junction bases with no gene match: 4. The CDR3 is 16 amino acids. Per the germline V gene, CDR1 is GEAIGNYY and CDR2 is EKD.

With respect to this clone: This DNA's translation and the protein TCRdb lists, from a much larger clone, do not match at residue 7, likely due to a read error; the protein shown is translated from the DNA. The CDR3 region has the DNA TGTGCCTGTGACACGCTAGGCACTTTGGGGGATAGGGCTGGACTCATCTTT. It translates to CACDTLGTLGDRAGLIF. The chain employs TRDV2 and TRDJ1; 9 nucleotides line up with TRDD3. The germline V gene has CDR1 GEAIGNYY and CDR2 EKD. This CDR3 comprises 17 residues. The trim removed 1 base at V and 10 bases at J, leaving 18 bases unmatched.

Comments on this clone: A read error likely explains this, since a far larger clone differs by one base. This CDR3 is also generated by other DNA sequences in the sample. The chain has TRDV1 and TRDJ1; 7 nucleotides agree with TRDD3. CDR3 length: 18 residues. V shed 9 bases and J 7 bases; nucleotides not matched to a gene: 26. Germline CDR1 reads TSWWSYY; CDR2 reads QGS. The CDR3 spells CALGSRLVDGGMYAKLIF. CDR3 nucleotides: TGTGCTCTCGGCTCTCGGCTCGTTGACGGGGGGATGTATGCTAAACTCATCTTT.

This clone was seen a few times. TCRdb lists the protein of a much larger clone for this DNA, which differs at residue 13, so this is likely a read error; the protein given here is translated from the DNA itself. This sequence joins TRDV2 and TRDJ1, with TRDD3 matching over 8 bases. Since TCRdb gives no J gene, matching the DNA to germline was used here to assign it. Germline V lookup: CDR1 GEAIGNYY, CDR2 EKD. CDR3 length: 18 residues. The trim removed 3 bases at V and 3 bases at J, leaving 17 bases unmatched. The CDR3 sequence: CACDAINTGGLYADKLIF. The CDR3 bases are TGTGCCTGTGACGCCATTAATACTGGGGGCCTGTACGCCGATAAACTCATCTTT.

Concerning this clone itself: The mismatch at residue 4 between this DNA's translation and the TCRdb protein of a much larger clone likely reflects a read error; the protein shown is translated from the DNA. The chain links TRDV1 to TRDJ1; tentative D call: TRDD2 (5 bases). V lost 7 bases to trimming and J lost 6 bases, with 24 bases between them. CDR3 length: 16 residues. Germline assignment: CDR1 TSWWSYY and CDR2 QGS. Here the CDR3 reads CALEGPGGNFPHKLIF. The CDR3 nucleotides read TGTGCTCTTGAGGGACCGGGCGGGAACTTCCCCCATAAACTCATCTTT.

With respect to this clone: TCRdb's entry gives the protein of a much larger clone, which mismatches this DNA's translation at residue 14, likely from a read error; the protein reported here is translated from the DNA. The chain joins TRDV2 to TRDJ3; 12 nucleotides agree with TRDD3. The J gene comes from matching the DNA to germline here; TCRdb lacks it. The CDR3 is 19 residues long. Germline CDR1 is GEAIGNYY and CDR2 is EKD. This CDR3 is CACDTLLGDTSWDARQMFF. The CDR3 nucleotides are TGTGCCTGTGACACCCTACTGGGGGATACCTCCTGGGACGCCCGACAGATGTTTTTC.

On this clone: A far larger clone differs by one base, so this is likely a read error. Other nucleotide sequences from this sample produce the same CDR3. The chain carries TRDV2 and TRDJ2; D ambiguous. In the absence of a J gene in TCRdb, the DNA was matched to germline to assign it here. V was cut by 2 bases and J by 7 bases, with 22 bases left in between. CDR1 GEAIGNYY and CDR2 EKD come from the germline V gene. This CDR3 is built from 17 residues. In nucleotides, the CDR3 is TGTGCCTGTGACAAAGTGGGTGACCCAAGTAGGAAAGCACAACTCTTCTTT. It yields the protein CACDKVGDPSRKAQLFF.